Listed below are T cell receptor beta chains from one sample, sequenced in a study of somatic mutations in cytotoxic T cells in rheumatoid arthritis. Profiled with immunoSEQ multiplex PCR; TCRdb holds only in-frame clones, not every one. The table records some 25,000 clones, about 81% of them present only once. The specimen sequenced was CD8+ T cells sorted from blood. The receptors here all came from a man aged 45 to 65 in good health. Each CDR3 is given with its conserved first and last residue. A D gene is named only where the DNA matches it firmly.

J gene	D gene	V gene	CDR3 protein
TRBJ2-7	NA	TRBV19	CASSSGTFYYEQYF
TRBJ2-3	NA	TRBV5-5	CASSYSGTSTDTQYF
TRBJ2-5	TRBD1	TRBV5-5	CASSFWWSETGGETQYF
TRBJ2-7	TRBD2	TRBV2	CASSEAGGRHEQYF
TRBJ1-2	TRBD1	TRBV5-6	CASSFPGQGAFYGYTF
NA	NA	TRBV4-1	CASSPDSYEQYF
TRBJ1-2	NA	TRBV10-3	CAISESTEGNNYGYTF
TRBJ2-7	NA	TRBV27	CASSLVPPAAGSYEQYF
TRBJ2-3	NA	TRBV10-3	CAIRSMDTQYF
TRBJ1-1	NA	TRBV29-1	CSVLRSNTEAFF
TRBJ1-1	NA	TRBV27	CASRSRGGGRTEAFF
TRBJ2-3	NA	TRBV29-1	CSPYGGDTDTQYF
TRBJ2-1	NA	TRBV10-3	CAISEFTGTEQFF
TRBJ2-7	NA	TRBV27	CASSPSVGTQTYEQYF
TRBJ2-2	NA	TRBV19	CASSISRAANTGELFF
TRBJ1-2	NA	TRBV4-1	CASSQVTDGNYGYTF
TRBJ2-3	NA	TRBV28	CASTPKRIPRRLSTDTQYF
TRBJ1-1	TRBD1	TRBV29-1	CSASRGQITEAFF
TRBJ2-3	TRBD2	TRBV5-8	CASSLSPREGTDTQYF
TRBJ2-1	NA	TRBV11-3	CASSLAAGQFNEQFF
TRBJ1-3	NA	TRBV28	CASSWGGRVGNTIYF
TRBJ2-1	NA	TRBV6-4	CASSDKASNEQFF
TRBJ2-3	NA	TRBV2	CASSEEGPGALGSTDTQYF
TRBJ2-3	TRBD2	TRBV13	CASSPPGGTRLTDTQYF
TRBJ1-2	NA	TRBV5-4	CASSRTVSLKGYTF
TRBJ2-5	NA	TRBV5-8	CASGRHHF
TRBJ2-2	TRBD2	TRBV27	CASSPLYQRESVGELFF
TRBJ2-6	NA	TRBV7-2	CASSTPEGLGANVLTF
TRBJ2-3	TRBD2	TRBV4-1	CASSPRPLAGNSDTQYF
TRBJ2-1	TRBD2	TRBV9	CASSARAGGSYNEQFF
TRBJ2-2	TRBD2	TRBV4-2	CASSQGPSGNTGELFF
TRBJ2-7	NA	TRBV19	CASSIGRRPYEQYF
TRBJ2-1	NA	TRBV2	CASSEALPSEYNEQFF
TRBJ1-1	NA	TRBV10-2	CASRIGGAVNTEAFF
TRBJ2-1	NA	TRBV27	CASSLVSVDEQFF
TRBJ1-2	NA	TRBV9	CASSVGGSGRSYGYTF
TRBJ2-1	TRBD1	TRBV9	CASSLPRDRVDNEQFF
TRBJ2-1	TRBD2	TRBV11-3	CASSLEGYSGSSYNEQFF
TRBJ2-1	TRBD2	TRBV4-2	CASSPRPTVAGINEQFF
TRBJ2-1	NA	TRBV6-6	CASGNRDFLNEQFF
TRBJ2-7	NA	TRBV27	CASSLSSPPMGEQYF
TRBJ1-2	NA	TRBV14	CASARDRDYGYTF
TRBJ2-4	NA	TRBV7-8	CASSLGSGPWAGNIQYF
TRBJ2-7	NA	TRBV9	CASSVGPERRYEQYF
TRBJ1-1	NA	TRBV7-6	CASSSGVGTEAFF
TRBJ1-5	NA	TRBV25-1	CASSGTGSLGNQPQHF
TRBJ2-5	TRBD2	TRBV13	CASSLGGWQAGGETQYF
TRBJ2-2	TRBD1	TRBV7-7	CASSLDSRGRDTGELFF
TRBJ1-5	TRBD1	TRBV4-1	CASSHGPSTGKDQPQHF
TRBJ2-5	NA	TRBV13	CASSFGLDRLLKETQYF
TRBJ2-7	NA	TRBV11-3	CASSFSGLRSYEQYF
TRBJ2-1	TRBD2	TRBV27	CASSVGLAGGRYNEQFF
TRBJ2-7	NA	TRBV10-1	CASSAAGYEQYF